These 20 T cell receptor beta chains originate from one sample sequenced in a study of human T cells and chemical hapten exposure. TCRdb called the RACE reads again in MiXCR, with one record for every CDR3 protein. Of roughly 43,000 distinct CDR3 sequences detected, about 4% appear once; the ten largest clones hold 4.5% to 6.5%. Documented time point: healthy volunteer bleed at 6 weeks. Extraction yielded total RNA from whole blood (unfractionated). Sequences were obtained from whole blood. Receptor source: a human donor in good health. Some clones in this sample may be carry-over from other donors' samples.

This clonotype was recorded many times. The chain links TRBV5-1 to TRBJ2-3, with a possible D match to TRBD1 (6 bases). Germline CDR1 is SGHRS and CDR2 is YFSETQ. The CDR3 runs to 14 residues. V shed 1 base and J shed 4 bases, with 10 bases lying between them. CDR3 nucleotides: TGCGCCAGCAGCTTGCGTGGGGGCGCAGATACGCAGTATTTT. Protein sequence: CASSLRGGADTQYF. Looking up the rest from reference TRBV5-1 and TRBJ2-3 gives the full variable domain: KAGVTQTPRYLIKTRGQQVTLSCSPISGHRSVSWYQQTPGQGLQFLFEYFSETQRNKGNFPGRFSGRQFSNSRSEMNVSTLELGDSALYLCASSLRGGADTQYFGPGTRLTVL.

This clonotype has a count of ten or more. In nucleotides, the CDR3 is TGTGCCAGCAGGGTGACAGGGAGGGACGAGCAGTACTTC. The encoded protein is CASRVTGRDEQYF. This chain joins TRBV28 and TRBJ2-7; the D call may be TRBD1 or TRBD2 (7 bases each). This CDR3 is built from 13 residues. Germline V gene lookup returns CDR1 MDHEN and CDR2 SYDVKM. Trimming removed 6 bases at V and 5 bases at J, with 14 bases between.

This clonotype was counted many times. This chain uses TRBV5-1 with TRBJ1-4; D may be TRBD1 (5 bases). The ends were cut back, 4 bases at V and 3 bases at J, with 10 bases in the middle. The CDR3 contains 14 residues. Germline V gene data show CDR1 as SGHRS and CDR2 as YFSETQ. In nucleotides, the CDR3 is TGCGCCAGCAGCCTACAGGCATCTAATGAAAAACTGTTTTTT. Its protein is CASSLQASNEKLFF.

This clonotype was counted ten times or more. V gene TRBV3-1 combines with J gene TRBJ2-7; the D gene could be TRBD1 or TRBD2 (5 bases each). The germline V gene encodes CDR1 LGHDT and CDR2 YNNKEL (reference sequence). Between the trimmed V and J ends, which lost 8 bases and 6 bases, there was a span of 20 bases. This CDR3 is built from 14 residues. The CDR3 region has the DNA TGTGCCAGCTCCTATGAGTTAAGGGGAGCCGAGCAGTACTTC. This encodes CASSYELRGAEQYF.

The sample holds many counts of this clonotype. This chain links TRBV18 with TRBJ2-1; a weak D match, TRBD2 (7 bases). V lost 4 bases and J 6 bases, leaving 13 bases between the germline ends. The CDR3 loop spans 14 amino acids. Germline V CDR1 and CDR2: KGHSH, LQKENI. Here the CDR3 DNA reads TGTGCCAGCTCACTAAACAGGGAGGGCAATGAGCAGTTCTTC. It yields the protein CASSLNREGNEQFF. Together with reference TRBV18 and TRBJ2-1, the CDR3 gives the full variable domain: NAGVMQNPRHLVRRRGQEARLRCSPMKGHSHVYWYRQLPEEGLKFMVYLQKENIIDESGMPKERFSAEFPKEGPSILRIQQVVRGDSAAYFCASSLNREGNEQFFGPGTRLTVL.

This clonotype showed up many times. The chain links TRBV27 to TRBJ1-5; D unclear. Germline V gene lookup returns CDR1 MNHEY and CDR2 SMNVEV (reference sequence). CDR3 length equals 17 residues. V lost 2 bases to trimming and J lost 1 base, with 15 bases between them. CDR3 loop: CASSLTPVVDSNQPQHF. The DNA for the CDR3 is TGTGCCAGCAGTTTAACGCCAGTGGTGGACAGCAATCAGCCCCAGCATTTT.

In its sample, this clonotype was seen many times. This chain joins TRBV3-1 and TRBJ1-1; D possibly corresponds to TRBD1 (5 bases). V lost 0 bases and J lost 11, with 22 bases in between. Germline CDR1 reads LGHDT; CDR2 reads YNNKEL (reference sequence). The CDR3 has 16 residues. The CDR3 DNA reads TGTGCCAGCAGCCAAGATCCCCCGGGGCTCCCCGGGGAGGCTTTCTTT. Its translation: CASSQDPPGLPGEAFF.

As concerns this clonotype: This may arise from a read error, as a much more abundant clone is one base away. V and J are TRBV29-1 and TRBJ2-3, with D tentatively TRBD2 (5 bases). This CDR3 contains 12 residues. CDR1 and CDR2 (germline): SQVTM, ANQGSEA. V was cut by 4 bases and J by 1 base, with 6 bases left in between. CDR3 region: CSVGECTDTQYF. CDR3 DNA sequence: TGCAGCGTTGGGGAGTGCACAGATACGCAGTATTTT.

This clonotype was observed a handful of times. The gene calls are TRBV6-6 and TRBJ1-1, with a weak D call TRBD1 (6 bases). The length of the CDR3 is 15 residues. Germline values: CDR1 MNHNY, CDR2 SVGAGI (reference sequence). Trimming left V 4 bases short and J 4 bases short, with 16 bases between. CDR3 nucleotides: TGTGCCAGCAGTTCCGCACCCCCGGACAGCACTGAAGCTTTCTTT. Amino acid sequence: CASSSAPPDSTEAFF.

This clonotype was observed at least ten times. The chain couples TRBV7-2 to TRBJ1-5, with TRBD1 matching 10 bases. Germline loops: CDR1 SGHTA, CDR2 FQGNSA. With 8 bases clipped from V and 9 bases from J, the junction kept 7 bases outside the gene matches. The CDR3 contains 13 residues. CDR3 in DNA: TGTGCCAGCGGATTCCGGGACAGGGGGCCCCAGCATTTT. This sequence encodes CASGFRDRGPQHF.

There are a few counts of this clonotype. This rearrangement joins TRBV2 to TRBJ2-7; the D is unclear. V lost 0 bases and J 2 bases, leaving 14 bases between the germline ends. CDR3 size: 16 residues. Germline V lookup: CDR1 SNHLY, CDR2 FYNNEI. CDR3 residues: CASSEARIGQTYEQYF. CDR3 DNA sequence: TGTGCCAGCAGTGAAGCGCGAATCGGCCAGACCTACGAGCAGTACTTC.

This clonotype was recorded many times. Mismatch with germline at one junction end may stem from a read error. The chain recombines TRBV5-1 with TRBJ2-3; D not resolved. The CDR3 length is 11 residues. The germline V gene has CDR1 SGHRS and CDR2 YFSETQ. As DNA, the CDR3 is TGTGCCAGCAGTCGGACAGATACGCAGTATTTT. It encodes CASSRTDTQYF.

This clonotype has at least ten counts. The chain has TRBV20-1 and TRBJ2-7, with D uncertain. The CDR3 extends over 11 amino acids. With 2 bases removed from V and 2 bases from J, the gap between germline ends came to 4 bases. The germline V gene encodes CDR1 DFQATT and CDR2 SNEGSKA (reference sequence). The chain's CDR3 is CSARLPYEQYF. CDR3 bases: TGCAGTGCTAGACTACCCTACGAGCAGTACTTC.

The table lists this clonotype with many counts. The J gene is TRBJ2-1, the V gene TRBV29-1; tentative D call: TRBD1 (6 bases). From germline, CDR1 is SQVTM and CDR2 ANQGSEA. There are 13 residues in the CDR3. The V end lost 7 bases, the J end lost 4 bases, and 14 bases lay between the germline ends. The CDR3, as DNA: TGCAGCGCCGGAGAGGGGGTTTACAATGAGCAGTTCTTC. As protein: CSAGEGVYNEQFF.

This chain connects TRBV6-4 to TRBJ2-1; TRBD2 aligns across 10 bases. The trim removed 6 bases at V and 3 bases at J, leaving 8 bases unmatched. This CDR3 is 16 amino acids long. Germline values: CDR1 MRHNA, CDR2 SNTAGT. CDR3 protein: CASSDSTSGDYNEQFF. In nucleotides, the CDR3 is TGTGCCAGCAGCGATAGTACTAGCGGGGACTACAATGAGCAGTTCTTC.

This clonotype was found a few times. This chain joins TRBV25-1 and TRBJ1-2; TRBD1 agrees at 12 bases. Trimming removed 4 bases from V and 0 bases from J; junction bases left unmatched: 3. The CDR3 totals 16 residues. Germline CDR1 MGHDK, CDR2 SYGVNS. The CDR3 sequence: CASSGDRGRANYGYTF. The DNA for the CDR3 is TGTGCCAGCAGTGGGGACAGGGGGCGAGCTAACTATGGCTACACCTTC.

The genes are TRBV5-1 and TRBJ1-1; a possible D gene is TRBD1 (6 bases). This CDR3 region has 16 residues. Germline values: CDR1 SGHRS, CDR2 YFSETQ. Trimming stripped 7 bases from V and 5 bases from J, with 24 bases between. This CDR3 is CASFPNFKGGQTEAFF. DNA of the CDR3: TGCGCCAGCTTTCCGAATTTTAAGGGGGGACAAACTGAAGCTTTCTTT.

This clonotype came up a few times. The rearrangement uses TRBV20-1 and TRBJ1-5, with D tentatively TRBD1 (6 bases). CDR3 size: 14 residues. Germline assignment: CDR1 DFQATT and CDR2 SNEGSKA (reference sequence). With 5 bases removed from V and 3 bases from J, the gap between germline ends came to 14 bases. The CDR3 spells CSAGGQGVNQPQHF. The CDR3 nucleotides are TGCAGTGCTGGGGGGCAAGGTGTCAATCAGCCCCAGCATTTT.

The sample holds many counts of this clonotype. This chain links TRBV24-1 with TRBJ2-1, with D perhaps matching TRBD1 (6 bases). Trimming removed 4 bases at V and 3 bases at J, with 15 bases between. This CDR3 has 16 residues. Germline lookup yields CDR1 KGHDR and CDR2 SFDVKD. The CDR3 DNA is TGTGCCACCAGTGACCCCGGACAGAAAAACTACAATGAGCAGTTCTTC. It codes for CATSDPGQKNYNEQFF.

This clonotype is deemed medium-sized. The chain couples TRBV20-1 to TRBJ2-7, with D perhaps TRBD1 (5 bases). CDR1 is DFQATT and CDR2 is SNEGSKA in the germline V gene (reference sequence). This CDR3 is 14 amino acids long. V shed 3 bases and J shed 0 bases, with 12 bases lying between them. In DNA, the CDR3 is TGCAGTGCTAGTTCACAGGAATTCTCCTACGAGCAGTACTTC. Protein product: CSASSQEFSYEQYF.